This is a list of T cell receptor beta chains from one sample in a study of cytomegalovirus exposure and HLA in healthy donors. Measured with immunoSEQ multiplex PCR; TCRdb has only the in-frame clones, and not every one. The data contain 90,000 to 130,000 clones, approximately 82% of them singletons. Sequenced material: PBMCs. The receptors stem from a man aged 25 to 40 in good health and CMV-seropositive. CDR3s include the opening cysteine and the closing phenylalanine or tryptophan. The order of the fields is J gene, CDR3 length, D gene, V gene, clone size, CDR3 protein, CDR3 DNA. The D gene is left open where the match is weak. Clone sizes are given selectively: once, few, many, or a class where the clone is expanded.

TRBJ1-2 | 12 | TRBD1 | TRBV7-9 | . | CASSETGDGYTF | TGTGCCAGCAGCGAGACAGGGGACGGCTACACCTTC
TRBJ1-2 | 14 | TRBD1 | TRBV9 | . | CASSMGQGSVGYTF | TGTGCCAGCAGCATGGGACAGGGGAGCGTTGGCTACACCTTC
TRBJ2-1 | 14 | . | TRBV18 | . | CASSPPSLGLEQFF | TGTGCCAGCTCACCACCGTCACTGGGGCTTGAGCAGTTCTTC
TRBJ1-1 | 17 | TRBD1 | TRBV5-4 | . | CASSRLVGQGKNTEAFF | TGTGCCAGCAGCCGTTTAGTGGGACAGGGAAAGAACACTGAAGCTTTCTTT
TRBJ2-1 | 14 | . | TRBV29-1 | few | CSARGGYSSNEQFF | TGCAGCGCTCGAGGAGGGTACAGTTCAAATGAGCAGTTCTTC
TRBJ1-5 | 15 | . | TRBV6-1 | . | CASRGRGGRGQPQHF | TGTGCCAGTAGGGGGAGGGGGGGAAGAGGTCAGCCCCAGCATTTT
TRBJ2-5 | 14 | TRBD1 | TRBV29-1 | . | CSAAGTGGRETQYF | TGCAGTGCAGCTGGGACAGGGGGCCGGGAGACCCAGTACTTC
TRBJ1-4 | 14 | TRBD1 | TRBV25-1 | . | CASGRQGAIEKLFF | TGTGCCAGCGGGAGACAGGGGGCGATTGAAAAACTGTTTTTT
TRBJ2-7 | 15 | TRBD1 | TRBV10-3 | . | CAISGDRGAYREQYF | TGTGCCATCAGTGGAGACAGGGGGGCATATAGGGAGCAGTACTTC
TRBJ2-5 | 16 | TRBD1 | TRBV18 | . | CASSPRTGGPPETQYF | TGTGCCAGCTCACCGAGGACAGGGGGCCCCCCGGAGACCCAGTACTTC
TRBJ2-7 | 18 | TRBD1 | TRBV28 | few | CASSLYLPTGGTPYEQYF | TGTGCCAGCAGTTTATACCTCCCGACAGGGGGGACCCCCTACGAGCAGTACTTC
TRBJ1-5 | 14 | TRBD1 | TRBV2 | . | CASRPDREYQPQHF | TGTGCCAGCAGACCCGACAGGGAGTATCAGCCCCAGCATTTT
TRBJ1-1 | 12 | . | TRBV2 | . | CASSEQNTEAFF | TGTGCCAGCAGTGAACAGAACACTGAAGCTTTCTTT
TRBJ1-5 | 16 | . | TRBV10-3 | . | CAISAYTPDSNQPQHF | TGTGCCATCAGTGCCTATACCCCCGATAGCAATCAGCCCCAGCATTTT
TRBJ1-2 | 15 | . | TRBV5-1 | . | CASSLDTGFSNGYTF | TGCGCCAGCAGCTTGGATACAGGGTTTAGTAATGGCTACACCTTC
TRBJ1-6 | 12 | . | TRBV6-5 | few | CASASGFSPLHF | TGTGCCAGCGCCTCGGGGTTTTCACCCCTCCACTTT
TRBJ1-5 | 14 | . | TRBV5-5 | . | CASSRGGPYQPQHF | TGTGCCAGCAGTAGAGGGGGACCCTATCAGCCCCAGCATTTT
TRBJ2-5 | 16 | TRBD1 | TRBV12-5 | few | CASGSGQGGLAETQYF | TGTGCTAGTGGTTCAGGACAGGGGGGACTTGCAGAGACCCAGTACTTC
TRBJ2-3 | 13 | TRBD2 | TRBV5-1 | once | CASSLTLAGALYF | TGCGCCAGCAGCTTGACACTAGCGGGAGCTCTTTATTTT
TRBJ1-1 | 13 | . | TRBV29-1 | . | CSARAGWRTEAFF | TGCAGTGCACGGGCCGGGTGGAGGACTGAAGCTTTCTTT
TRBJ1-1 | 17 | . | TRBV5-1 | . | CASSSGGLATADTEAFF | TGCGCCAGCAGCTCGGGGGGGTTGGCCACGGCTGACACTGAAGCTTTCTTT
TRBJ2-1 | 14 | TRBD1 | TRBV7-9 | . | CASSSTGAHNEQFF | TGTGCCAGCAGTTCCACAGGGGCCCACAATGAGCAGTTCTTC
TRBJ2-5 | 16 | . | TRBV7-2 | . | CASRPFDGSRAETQYF | TGTGCCAGCAGACCGTTTGACGGGAGTCGAGCTGAGACCCAGTACTTC
TRBJ1-1 | 11 | . | TRBV28 | . | CASTLRGVAFF | TGTGCCAGCACCCTCCGGGGGGTTGCTTTCTTT
TRBJ1-1 | 15 | . | TRBV12-5 | . | CASGLRSTGNTEAFF | TGTGCTAGTGGTTTGAGATCGACGGGGAACACTGAAGCTTTCTTT
TRBJ2-2 | 15 | TRBD2 | TRBV5-4 | . | CASSTRTSGLVELFF | TGTGCCAGCAGCACCCGGACTAGCGGTCTCGTGGAGCTGTTTTTT
TRBJ1-2 | 13 | . | TRBV5-6 | . | CASSSQGTYGYTF | TGTGCCAGCAGCTCACAGGGAACCTATGGCTACACCTTC
TRBJ1-1 | 13 | TRBD1 | TRBV7-9 | few | CASSHTSTGGTFF | TGTGCCAGCAGCCATACTTCGACAGGGGGAACTTTCTTT
TRBJ2-2 | 14 | . | TRBV2 | . | CASSFEDSTGELFF | TGTGCCAGCAGTTTCGAGGACAGCACCGGGGAGCTGTTTTTT
TRBJ1-2 | 13 | TRBD1 | TRBV11-2 | . | CASSQLNDRETTF | TGTGCCAGCAGCCAACTTAACGACAGGGAGACGACCTTC
TRBJ2-3 | 12 | . | TRBV19 | . | CASSIGTALQYF | TGTGCCAGTAGTATAGGGACAGCTCTGCAGTATTTT
TRBJ1-1 | 14 | . | TRBV6-5 | once | CASSRQTDSLRAFF | TGTGCCAGCAGTCGCCAAACGGACAGCTTGAGGGCTTTCTTT
TRBJ2-7 | 15 | TRBD2 | TRBV9 | . | CASSASGTSSYEQYF | TGTGCCAGCAGCGCTTCCGGGACTAGCTCCTACGAGCAGTACTTC
TRBJ2-7 | 14 | . | TRBV30 | . | CAWGRGGGFYEQYF | TGTGCCTGGGGGAGAGGGGGGGGCTTCTACGAGCAGTACTTC
TRBJ1-5 | 16 | . | TRBV19 | . | CASSARGGLSNQPQHF | TGTGCCAGTAGTGCGCGGGGGGGGCTTAGCAATCAGCCCCAGCATTTT